This T cell receptor (beta chain) was observed in a study of Graves' ophthalmopathy and Graves' hyperthyroidism. RNA transcripts provided the template for amplifying TCR beta CDR3 regions. The authors performed first-round RT-PCR with HTBI primers and then a second-round multiplex PCR. Via MiXCR, TCRdb re-called the multiplex PCR reads, giving one row per CDR3 protein. Among over 650,000 distinct CDR3 sequences listed, 35% to 50% were seen once. This clonotype was found once. Trimming stripped 1 base from V and 5 bases from J, with 6 bases between. CDR3 length: 13 residues. CDR1 is SQVTM, CDR2 ANQGSEA, per germline.

The V gene is TRBV29-1, the J gene TRBJ2-6, with D unclear. The sample consisted of peripheral blood. The TCR comes from an adult man with Graves' ophthalmopathy. The CDR3 region is CSVEGWRANVLTF. The CDR3 DNA reads as TGCAGCGTTGAAGGGTGGAGGGCCAACGTCCTGACTTTC.